The 21 T cell receptor beta chains presented below share a single source sample, sequenced in a study of blood T cell repertoires in COVID-19. The protocol was immunoSEQ multiplex PCR, while the TCRdb copy is restricted to in-frame clones and leaves out a portion. The sample lists approximately 270,000 clones, around 89% seen once, with around 0.8% in the top ten. Specimen: peripheral blood. These receptors all stem from a man aged 25-40 years with acute or convalescent COVID-19.

This clone is a singleton in its sample. V gene TRBV5-1 combines with J gene TRBJ2-5; 9 nucleotides agree with TRBD1. The CDR3 extends over 15 amino acids. Germline CDR1 SGHRS, CDR2 YFSETQ. Trimming cost V 4 bases and J 5 bases; bases outside gene matches: 9. This chain's CDR3 is CASSITGTGRETQYF. DNA of the CDR3: TGCGCCAGCAGCATAACCGGGACAGGGAGGGAGACCCAGTACTTC.

The V and J genes are TRBV5-4 and TRBJ2-7; 8 bases match TRBD1. Germline trimming cut 4 bases from V and 5 bases from J; bases unmatched to any gene: 5. CDR3 size: 13 residues. Germline V gene lookup returns CDR1 SGHNT and CDR2 YYREEE (reference sequence). The CDR3 spells CASSRVTGDEQYF. The CDR3 region has the DNA TGTGCCAGCAGCCGAGTGACAGGGGACGAGCAGTACTTC.

The chain links TRBV3-1 (or the pseudogene TRBV3-2) to TRBJ1-3; TRBD1 aligns across 8 bases. The junction had 13 bases not matched to a gene; V was cut back by 4 bases and J by 2 bases. Per the germline V gene, CDR1 is LGHDT and CDR2 is YNNKEL (reference sequence). The CDR3 length is 18 residues. The CDR3 reads CASSPRTGLVRAGNTIYF. CDR3 DNA: TGTGCCAGCAGCCCCCGGACAGGGTTGGTCCGAGCTGGAAACACCATATATTTT.

The rearrangement links TRBV19 to TRBJ2-1, with TRBD2 matching 15 bases. This CDR3 is built from 17 residues. The V segment lost 5 bases and the J segment 6 bases; nucleotides outside the gene matches: 8. CDR1 is LNHDA, CDR2 SQIVND, per germline (reference sequence). The CDR3 loop is CASSPGLAGGPGNEQFF. CDR3 in DNA: TGTGCCAGTAGTCCAGGACTAGCGGGGGGGCCTGGCAATGAGCAGTTCTTC.

The chain links TRBV28 to TRBJ2-1; D not resolved. The germline V and J ends were trimmed by 6 bases and 15 bases, with 15 bases remaining between them. The CDR3 is made up of 11 amino acids. Per germline, CDR1 MDHEN and CDR2 SYDVKM. The CDR3 nucleotides are TGTGCCAGCAGCACGACCCTGGCGGTGTTCTTC. This encodes CASSTTLAVFF.

The chain links TRBV15 to TRBJ2-7, with TRBD2 matching over 9 bases. The V and J ends lost 0 bases and 2 bases, in that order; junction bases with no gene match: 5. This CDR3 has 16 amino acids. CDR1 and CDR2 (germline): LNHNV, YYDKDF (reference sequence). CDR3 sequence reads: CATSRDGASGAYEQYF. CDR3 DNA sequence: TGTGCCACCAGCAGAGATGGGGCTAGCGGGGCCTACGAGCAGTACTTC.

The chain carries TRBV5-6 and TRBJ1-2; 7 bases align to TRBD1. CDR1 and CDR2 from the germline V gene are SGHDT and YYEEEE. The CDR3 contains 15 residues. V lost 4 bases, J lost 0 bases, and 6 bases stayed unmatched. Here the CDR3 reads CASSLQGVANYGYTF. For the CDR3, the DNA is TGTGCCAGCAGCCTGCAGGGGGTAGCTAACTATGGCTACACCTTC.

This chain links TRBV6-6 with TRBJ2-5, with D perhaps matching TRBD1 (5 bases). Trimming took 2 bases from V and 5 from J, leaving 9 bases between them. Germline CDR1 and CDR2: MNHNY and SVGAGI (reference sequence). CDR3 length: 13 amino acids. As DNA, the CDR3 is TGTGCCAGCAGTTACCAGGGTTTTGAGACCCAGTACTTC. Translation gives CASSYQGFETQYF.

The chain carries TRBV7-6 and TRBJ2-3; 15 nucleotides agree with TRBD2. The CDR3 spans 16 residues. Trimming took 4 bases from V and 4 from J; bases not matched to a gene: 3. In germline, CDR1 is SGHVS, CDR2 FNYEAQ. CDR3 DNA: TGTGCCAGCAGCTGGACTAGCGGGGGGGGTTCAGATACGCAGTATTTT. This translates into CASSWTSGGGSDTQYF.

The rearrangement joins TRBV5-6 to TRBJ1-2; weak D call: TRBD1 (5 bases). Germline V gene lookup returns CDR1 SGHDT and CDR2 YYEEEE. The CDR3 is made up of 16 amino acids. V was shortened by 0 bases and J by 0 bases, with 12 bases between the two germline ends. The CDR3 nucleotides are TGTGCCAGCAGCTTGGGGGGCGGACGAGCTAACTATGGCTACACCTTC. As protein: CASSLGGGRANYGYTF.

The V and J genes are TRBV27 and TRBJ2-1; 12 bases are shared with TRBD2. The CDR3 has 15 amino acids. From germline, CDR1 is MNHEY and CDR2 SMNVEV (reference sequence). Trimming removed 6 bases from V and 7 bases from J; junction bases left unmatched: 7. The CDR3 DNA reads as TGTGCCAGCAGACCAGCGGGACTAGCGGGTAATGAGCAGTTCTTC. Translation: CASRPAGLAGNEQFF.

The V gene is TRBV7-9, the J gene TRBJ2-2; D call uncertain. The CDR3 consists of 15 residues. V shed 5 bases and J shed 0 bases, with 10 bases lying between them. The V gene's germline CDR1 is SEHNR and CDR2 FQNEAQ (reference sequence). The DNA for the CDR3 is TGTGCCAGCAGCCCCCACACCGCGAACACCGGGGAGCTGTTTTTT. Its translation: CASSPHTANTGELFF.

This chain joins TRBV2 and TRBJ2-7; D might be TRBD2 (5 bases). V was clipped by 11 bases and J by 2 bases, with 13 bases between them. The length of the CDR3 is 12 residues. From germline, CDR1 is SNHLY and CDR2 FYNNEI. The CDR3, as DNA: TGTGCCGCAAGCCGGGGAACCTACGAGCAGTACTTC. Protein product: CAASRGTYEQYF.

This clone was detected only a few times. V and J are TRBV5-6 and TRBJ1-2; D is uncertain. The V and J ends lost 0 bases and 8 bases respectively, with 11 bases between them. CDR3 size: 13 residues. CDR1 SGHDT and CDR2 YYEEEE come from the germline V gene. CDR3 loop: CASSLVAGMGYTF. The CDR3 nucleotides read TGTGCCAGCAGCTTGGTGGCGGGAATGGGCTACACCTTC.

V usage is TRBV2 and J usage is TRBJ1-1, with 8 bases lining up with TRBD1. The length of the CDR3 is 16 residues. The junction had 8 bases not matched to a gene; V was cut back by 5 bases and J by 0 bases. Germline CDR1 reads SNHLY; CDR2 reads FYNNEI. CDR3 nucleotide sequence: TGTGCCAGCAGTAATGCCGCGGGACAGGTGAACACTGAAGCTTTCTTT. It yields the protein CASSNAAGQVNTEAFF. Based on the CDR3 plus reference TRBV2 and TRBJ1-1, the full variable domain is EPEVTQTPSHQVTQMGQEVILRCVPISNHLYFYWYRQILGQKVEFLVSFYNNEISEKSEIFDDQFSVERPDGSNFTLKIRSTKLEDSAMYFCASSNAAGQVNTEAFFGQGTRLTVV.

This chain joins TRBV28 and TRBJ1-2; D call uncertain. V was pared by 5 bases and J by 4 bases, with 8 bases between. Germline CDR1 MDHEN, CDR2 SYDVKM. The CDR3 spans 12 residues. The CDR3 DNA follows: TGTGCCAGCAGTCCTTCCTCCTATGGCTACACCTTC. It codes for CASSPSSYGYTF.

The table lists this clone with many counts. The chain couples TRBV7-9 to TRBJ1-1; D remains unclear. Germline values: CDR1 SEHNR, CDR2 FQNEAQ (reference sequence). V gave up 1 base and J gave up 7 bases, with 7 bases separating them. This CDR3 is 12 amino acids long. CDR3 region: CASSLGVYEAFF. The CDR3 nucleotides are TGTGCCAGCAGCTTAGGAGTTTATGAAGCTTTCTTT.

The CDR3 region is CASSFGQKYEQYF. DNA for the CDR3: TGTGCCAGCAGTTTTGGGCAGAAATACGAGCAGTACTTC. The V gene is TRBV27, the J gene TRBJ2-7; D not certain. Trimming took off 3 bases at V and 4 bases at J, with 10 bases between the two ends. The CDR3 totals 13 residues. CDR1 is MNHEY and CDR2 is SMNVEV in the germline V gene (reference sequence).

About this clone: At one end the junction does not follow the germline gene, possibly because of a read error. The CDR3 region is CASRLAAGGLNEQFF. The DNA of the CDR3 is TGTGCCAGCAGATTAGCCGCGGGGGGGCTTAATGAGCAGTTCTTC. The chain recombines TRBV11-2 with TRBJ2-1; 9 bases are shared with TRBD2. This CDR3 region has 15 residues. CDR1 is SGHAT, CDR2 FQNNGV, per germline.

The chain joins TRBV29-1 to TRBJ2-1, with 10 bases that match TRBD1. The CDR3 runs to 11 residues. Germline assignment: CDR1 SQVTM and CDR2 ANQGSEA. With 0 bases clipped from V and 15 bases from J, the junction kept 2 bases outside the gene matches. For the CDR3, the DNA is TGCAGCGTTGAAGACCGGACAGGGGGGTTCTTC. This gives the protein CSVEDRTGGFF.

This clone was seen more than once but under ten times. The chain has TRBV7-9 and TRBJ2-3; 11 positions agree with TRBD2. Germline V gene data show CDR1 as SEHNR and CDR2 as FQNEAQ (reference sequence). V lost 6 bases to trimming and J lost 2 bases; unmatched junction nucleotides: 1. This CDR3 contains 14 residues. The DNA for the CDR3 is TGTGCCAGCAGGACTAGCGGGAACACAGATACGCAGTATTTT. Residues: CASRTSGNTDTQYF.